These 2 T cell receptor beta chains originate from one sample sequenced in a study of blood T cells in healthy people across ages. It was with a sample-barcoded 5' primer and a J-beta primer mix that a second PCR of roughly 7 to 12 cycles was run. TCRdb re-derived calls from the 5' RACE reads in MiXCR, one entry per CDR3 protein. The sample carries 1.8 million or so distinct CDR3 sequences, about two fifths recorded once. The specimen sequenced was blood. All receptors derive from a human donor in good health.

This clonotype was picked up a small number of times. This chain links TRBV29-1 with TRBJ1-1; unclear D gene. Germline assignment: CDR1 SQVTM and CDR2 ANQGSEA. Trimming removed 4 bases at V and 5 bases at J, with 11 bases between. There are 12 residues in the CDR3. Here the CDR3 DNA reads TGCAGCGTTGTTGGTTTCGTTACTGAAGCTTTCTTT. Translating it yields CSVVGFVTEAFF. The entire variable domain, with the rest obtained from reference TRBV29-1 and TRBJ1-1, is as follows: SAVISQKPSRDICQRGTSLTIQCQVDSQVTMMFWYRQQPGQSLTLIATANQGSEATYESGFVIDKFPISRPNLTFSTLTVSNMSPEDSSIYLCSVVGFVTEAFFGQGTRLTVV.

The V call is TRBV7-6, the J call TRBJ1-6; unclear D gene. Per germline, CDR1 SGHVS and CDR2 FNYEAQ. The CDR3 loop spans 15 amino acids. Trimming took 1 base from V and 9 from J, leaving 13 bases between them. The CDR3 spells CASSLEQARGSPLHF. The CDR3 bases are TGTGCCAGCAGCTTAGAGCAGGCCCGGGGTTCACCCCTCCACTTT.